The subject of this entry is one T cell receptor beta chain. The data were taken from a study of blood T cell repertoires in COVID-19. The table came from immunoSEQ multiplex PCR; TCRdb's copy has only in-frame clones and leaves some out. This table holds 55,000 to 70,000 clones, more than 75% found once. The CDR3 runs to 15 residues. The germline V gene encodes CDR1 MNHEY and CDR2 SMNVEV (reference sequence). V gave up 8 bases and J gave up 10 bases; unmatched junction bases: 14. The receptor comes from a woman aged 40 to 49 who had recovered from COVID-19. The genes are TRBV27 and TRBJ2-1; 10 bases match TRBD1. Sequenced material: PBMCs or T cells enriched from blood (not recorded which). The CDR3 nucleotides are TGTGCCAGCTCCAAAGGGACAGGGGCCAGGGGAGAGCAGTTCTTC. Its protein product is CASSKGTGARGEQFF.